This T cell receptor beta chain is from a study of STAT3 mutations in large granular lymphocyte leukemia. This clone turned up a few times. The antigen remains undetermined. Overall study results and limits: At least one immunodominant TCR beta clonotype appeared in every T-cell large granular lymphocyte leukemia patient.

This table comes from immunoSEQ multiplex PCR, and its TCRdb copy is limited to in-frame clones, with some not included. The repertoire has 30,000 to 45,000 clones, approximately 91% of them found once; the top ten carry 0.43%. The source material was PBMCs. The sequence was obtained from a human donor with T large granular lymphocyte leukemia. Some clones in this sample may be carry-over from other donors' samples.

This CDR3 reads CASSSTPGYQETQYF. The CDR3 bases are TGCGCCAGCAGCTCGACCCCGGGGTACCAAGAGACCCAGTACTTC. This rearrangement joins TRBV5-1 to TRBJ2-5, with D maybe TRBD2 (5 bases). Germline V gives CDR1 SGHRS, CDR2 YFSETQ. The CDR3 has 15 amino acids. V lost 3 bases to trimming and J lost 0 bases, with 12 bases between them.